This T cell receptor beta chain was captured by sequencing in a study of T cell responses to AZD1222 COVID-19 vaccine. Germline V gene lookup returns CDR1 SGHAT and CDR2 FQNNGV. V was trimmed by 1 base and J by 5 bases, leaving 18 bases between them. The CDR3 runs to 17 residues. This table comes from immunoSEQ multiplex PCR, and its TCRdb copy is limited to in-frame clones, with some not included. The sample consists of fewer than 250,000 clones, 90% to 95% of them appearing once. Study findings and constraints: Most donors were white British and more were female, and clonal diversity was possibly underestimated. Researchers took repertoire samples only after the peak T cell response had come. Breadth and depth of Spike-specific TCRs rose after two AZD1222 doses.

With regard to this clone: Its antigen remains unidentified.

The sample consisted of peripheral blood, taken on day 0 of MenACWY control vaccination. This TCR derives from an adult in good health. The chain couples TRBV11-2 to TRBJ2-1; a weak D match, TRBD2 (7 bases). CDR3 sequence (DNA): TGTGCCAGCAGCTTAGCCGGGGGGCGGAGAGAAAACAATGAGCAGTTCTTC. Its translation is CASSLAGGRRENNEQFF.